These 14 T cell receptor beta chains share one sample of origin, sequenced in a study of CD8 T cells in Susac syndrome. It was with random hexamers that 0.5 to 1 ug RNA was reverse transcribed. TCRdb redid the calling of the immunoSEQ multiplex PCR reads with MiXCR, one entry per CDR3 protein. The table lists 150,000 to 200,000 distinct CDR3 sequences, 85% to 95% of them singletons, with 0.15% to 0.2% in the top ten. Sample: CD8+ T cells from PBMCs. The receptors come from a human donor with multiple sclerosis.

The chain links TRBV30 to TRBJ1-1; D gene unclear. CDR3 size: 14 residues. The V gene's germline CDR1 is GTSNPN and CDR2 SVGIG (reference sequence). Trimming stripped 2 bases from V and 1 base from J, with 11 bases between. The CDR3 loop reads CAWSRLGTNTEAFF. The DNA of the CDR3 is TGTGCCTGGAGTCGTCTGGGAACGAACACTGAAGCTTTCTTT.

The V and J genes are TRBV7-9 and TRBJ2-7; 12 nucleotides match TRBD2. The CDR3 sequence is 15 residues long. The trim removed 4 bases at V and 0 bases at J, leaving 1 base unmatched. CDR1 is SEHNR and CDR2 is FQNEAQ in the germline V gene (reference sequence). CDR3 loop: CASSSTSGSSYEQYF. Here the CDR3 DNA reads TGTGCCAGCAGCTCGACTAGCGGGAGCTCCTACGAGCAGTACTTC.

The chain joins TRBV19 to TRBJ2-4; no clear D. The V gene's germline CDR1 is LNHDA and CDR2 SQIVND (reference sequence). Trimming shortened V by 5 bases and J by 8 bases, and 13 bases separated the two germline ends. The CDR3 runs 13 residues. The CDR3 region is CASSVQTADIQYF. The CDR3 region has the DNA TGTGCCAGTAGTGTTCAGACGGCGGACATTCAGTACTTC.

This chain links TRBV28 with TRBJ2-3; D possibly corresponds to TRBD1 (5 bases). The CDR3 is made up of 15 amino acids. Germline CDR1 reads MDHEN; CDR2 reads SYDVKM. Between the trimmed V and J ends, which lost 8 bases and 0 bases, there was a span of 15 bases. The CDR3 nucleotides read TGTGCCAGCCTCAAACCCGGACATAGCACAGATACGCAGTATTTT. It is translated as CASLKPGHSTDTQYF.

The DNA for the CDR3 is TGTGCCAGCAGCACTGAGACAGGGATGAACACTGAAGCTTTCTTT. Translation gives CASSTETGMNTEAFF. The chain has TRBV5-6 and TRBJ1-1, with 7 nucleotides matching TRBD1. The CDR3 extends over 15 amino acids. CDR1 and CDR2 from the germline V gene are SGHDT and YYEEEE. Trimming took 4 bases from V and 0 from J; bases not matched to a gene: 6.

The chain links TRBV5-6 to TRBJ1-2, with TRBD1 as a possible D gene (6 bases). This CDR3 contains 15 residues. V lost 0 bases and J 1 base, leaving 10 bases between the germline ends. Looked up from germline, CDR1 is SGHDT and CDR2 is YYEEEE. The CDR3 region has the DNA TGTGCCAGCAGCTTGGTACAGGGACGTAACTATGGCTACACCTTC. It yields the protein CASSLVQGRNYGYTF.

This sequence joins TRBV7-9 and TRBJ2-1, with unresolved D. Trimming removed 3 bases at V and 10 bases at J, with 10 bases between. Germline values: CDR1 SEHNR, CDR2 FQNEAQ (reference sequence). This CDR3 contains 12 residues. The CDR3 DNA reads TGTGCCAGCAGCTTGGTGAATGCCGAGCAGTTCTTC. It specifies CASSLVNAEQFF.

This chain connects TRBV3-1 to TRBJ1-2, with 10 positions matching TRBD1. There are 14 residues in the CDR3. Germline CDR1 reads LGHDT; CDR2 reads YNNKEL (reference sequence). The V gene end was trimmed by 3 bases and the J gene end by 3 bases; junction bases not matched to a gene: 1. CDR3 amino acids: CASSQTGGHYGYTF. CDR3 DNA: TGTGCCAGCAGCCAGACAGGGGGCCACTATGGCTACACCTTC.

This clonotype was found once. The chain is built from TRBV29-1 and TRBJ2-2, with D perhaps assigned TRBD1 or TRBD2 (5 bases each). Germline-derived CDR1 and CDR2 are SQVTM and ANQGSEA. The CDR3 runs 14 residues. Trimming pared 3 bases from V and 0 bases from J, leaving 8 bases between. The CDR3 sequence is CSVDMGPNTGELFF. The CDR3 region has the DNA TGCAGCGTTGATATGGGACCGAACACCGGGGAGCTGTTTTTT.

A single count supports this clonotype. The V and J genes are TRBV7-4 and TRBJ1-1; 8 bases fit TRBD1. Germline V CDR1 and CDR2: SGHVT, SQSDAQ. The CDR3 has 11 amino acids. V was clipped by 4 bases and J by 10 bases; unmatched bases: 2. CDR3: CASSSDRGAFF. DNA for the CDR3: TGTGCCAGCAGCTCCGACAGGGGAGCTTTCTTT.

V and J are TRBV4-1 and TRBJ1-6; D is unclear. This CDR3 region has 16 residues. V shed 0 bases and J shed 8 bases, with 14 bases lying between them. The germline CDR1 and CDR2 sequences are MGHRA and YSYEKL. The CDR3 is CASSQDPPGYYSPLHF. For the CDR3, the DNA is TGCGCCAGCAGCCAAGATCCCCCGGGGTATTATTCACCCCTCCACTTT.

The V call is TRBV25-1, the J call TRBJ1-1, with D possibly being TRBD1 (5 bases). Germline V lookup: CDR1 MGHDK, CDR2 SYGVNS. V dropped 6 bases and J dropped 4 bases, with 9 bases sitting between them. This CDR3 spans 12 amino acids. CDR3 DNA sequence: TGTGCCAGCAGGGAAGGGGCCACTGAAGCTTTCTTT. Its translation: CASREGATEAFF.

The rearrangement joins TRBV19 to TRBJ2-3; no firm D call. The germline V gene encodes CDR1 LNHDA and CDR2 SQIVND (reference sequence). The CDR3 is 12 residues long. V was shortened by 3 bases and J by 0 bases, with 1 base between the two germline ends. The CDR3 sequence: CASSISTDTQYF. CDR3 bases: TGTGCCAGTAGTATCAGCACAGATACGCAGTATTTT.

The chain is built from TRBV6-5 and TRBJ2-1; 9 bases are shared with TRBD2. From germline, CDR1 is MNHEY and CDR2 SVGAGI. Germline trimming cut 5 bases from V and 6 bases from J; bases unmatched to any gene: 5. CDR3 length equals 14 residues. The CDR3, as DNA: TGTGCCAGCAGTCGTGGAGCGGGGGGCAATGAGCAGTTCTTC. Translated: CASSRGAGGNEQFF.